These T cell receptor beta chains were read from a single sample in a study of blood T cell repertoires in COVID-19. Using immunoSEQ multiplex PCR, the repertoire was profiled, and TCRdb retains in-frame clones only, with some absent. The table lists about 150,000 clones, 70% to 85% of them singletons. The sample consisted of peripheral blood. Every receptor here comes from a man aged 55 to 69 with COVID-19, enrolled during active disease. CDR3s include the opening cysteine and the closing phenylalanine or tryptophan. The order of the fields is clone size, V gene, D gene, J gene, CDR3 protein, CDR3 DNA. D genes are given only for firm matches. Only some rows state a clone size, as once, few, many or a class for expanded clones.

abundance: NA
v_gene: TRBV30
d_gene: TRBD1
j_gene: TRBJ1-2
CDR3aa: CAFDRGDGYTF
CDR3nt: TGTGCCTTTGACAGGGGAGATGGCTACACCTTC

abundance: few
v_gene: TRBV5-5
d_gene: TRBD1
j_gene: TRBJ1-5
CDR3aa: CASSLAGQGNQPQHF
CDR3nt: TGTGCCAGCAGCTTGGCCGGACAGGGGAATCAGCCCCAGCATTTT

abundance: NA
v_gene: TRBV7-3
d_gene: TRBD1
j_gene: TRBJ2-1
CDR3aa: CASSRGQGNEQFF
CDR3nt: TGTGCCAGCAGCAGGGGACAGGGAAATGAGCAGTTCTTC

abundance: NA
v_gene: TRBV18
d_gene: NA
j_gene: TRBJ1-4
CDR3aa: CASSPGLNEKLFF
CDR3nt: TGTGCCAGCTCCCCGGGACTTAATGAAAAACTGTTTTTT

abundance: NA
v_gene: TRBV19
d_gene: NA
j_gene: TRBJ1-1
CDR3aa: CASSIPAGKSTEAFF
CDR3nt: TGTGCCAGTAGTATACCCGCAGGAAAGAGCACTGAAGCTTTCTTT

abundance: NA
v_gene: TRBV3-1/TRBV3-2
d_gene: NA
j_gene: TRBJ1-1
CDR3aa: CASSQAGIREAFF
CDR3nt: TGTGCCAGCAGCCAAGCAGGGATTCGAGAAGCTTTCTTT

abundance: NA
v_gene: TRBV19
d_gene: TRBD2
j_gene: TRBJ2-2
CDR3aa: CASSSREVESGELFF
CDR3nt: TGTGCCAGTAGTAGCCGGGAGGTGGAGAGCGGGGAGCTGTTTTTT

abundance: NA
v_gene: TRBV5-1
d_gene: TRBD1
j_gene: TRBJ2-2
CDR3aa: CASSLASQGLGTGELFF
CDR3nt: TGCGCCAGCAGCTTGGCCTCACAGGGGCTAGGCACCGGGGAGCTGTTTTTT

abundance: NA
v_gene: TRBV6-5
d_gene: NA
j_gene: TRBJ2-7
CDR3aa: CASGQGRNFHEQYF
CDR3nt: TGTGCCAGCGGCCAGGGTCGGAACTTTCACGAGCAGTACTTC

abundance: few
v_gene: TRBV2
d_gene: TRBD1
j_gene: TRBJ2-5
CDR3aa: CASSQQGQAKTQYF
CDR3nt: TGTGCCAGCAGCCAACAGGGACAGGCGAAGACCCAGTACTTC

abundance: NA
v_gene: TRBV12-3/TRBV12-4
d_gene: TRBD1
j_gene: TRBJ1-2
CDR3aa: CASSLGTGLGYTF
CDR3nt: TGTGCCAGCAGTTTAGGGACAGGGTTAGGCTACACCTTC

abundance: NA
v_gene: TRBV5-1
d_gene: TRBD2
j_gene: TRBJ2-3
CDR3aa: CASSLDGLTRTSGVYSTDTQYF
CDR3nt: TGCGCCAGCAGCTTGGACGGGCTGACTAGGACTAGCGGGGTTTATAGCACAGATACGCAGTATTTT

abundance: NA
v_gene: TRBV3-1/TRBV3-2
d_gene: TRBD1
j_gene: TRBJ2-7
CDR3aa: CASSDHIPLGRGSYEQYF
CDR3nt: TGTGCCAGCAGCGATCACATCCCCTTGGGCAGGGGGTCCTACGAGCAGTACTTC

abundance: NA
v_gene: TRBV18
d_gene: TRBD1
j_gene: TRBJ1-5
CDR3aa: CASSTRQGQRNQPQHF
CDR3nt: TGTGCCAGCTCAACAAGACAGGGGCAGCGGAATCAGCCCCAGCATTTT

abundance: few
v_gene: TRBV13
d_gene: NA
j_gene: TRBJ1-3
CDR3aa: CASSLGLVVENTIYF
CDR3nt: TGTGCCAGCAGCTTAGGACTGGTGGTTGAAAACACCATATATTTT

abundance: NA
v_gene: TRBV11-2
d_gene: NA
j_gene: TRBJ2-7
CDR3aa: CASSLGGNYEQYF
CDR3nt: TGTGCCAGCAGCTTAGGCGGGAACTACGAGCAGTACTTC

abundance: NA
v_gene: TRBV7-2
d_gene: TRBD1
j_gene: TRBJ1-5
CDR3aa: CASSFDRGYSNQPQHF
CDR3nt: TGTGCCAGCAGCTTCGACAGGGGTTATAGCAATCAGCCCCAGCATTTT

abundance: NA
v_gene: TRBV6-5
d_gene: TRBD1
j_gene: TRBJ1-2
CDR3aa: CASRDRGQGYTF
CDR3nt: TGTGCCAGCAGGGACAGGGGTCAAGGCTACACCTTC

abundance: NA
v_gene: TRBV28
d_gene: NA
j_gene: TRBJ1-2
CDR3aa: CASSSGIYDYTF
CDR3nt: TGTGCCAGCAGTTCAGGGATCTATGACTACACCTTC

abundance: NA
v_gene: TRBV19
d_gene: TRBD1
j_gene: TRBJ1-1
CDR3aa: CASSSWDRGLGTEAFF
CDR3nt: TGTGCCAGTAGTTCCTGGGACAGGGGGCTCGGCACTGAAGCTTTCTTT

abundance: NA
v_gene: TRBV2
d_gene: NA
j_gene: TRBJ2-1
CDR3aa: CASTTGLAATYNEQFF
CDR3nt: TGTGCCAGCACTACAGGGCTAGCAGCCACCTACAATGAGCAGTTCTTC

abundance: NA
v_gene: TRBV5-8
d_gene: TRBD1
j_gene: TRBJ2-5
CDR3aa: CASSLGTGQAETQYF
CDR3nt: TGTGCCAGCAGCCTAGGGACAGGCCAGGCGGAGACCCAGTACTTC

abundance: NA
v_gene: TRBV3-1/TRBV3-2
d_gene: NA
j_gene: TRBJ2-7
CDR3aa: CASSQVQSYEQYF
CDR3nt: TGTGCCAGCAGCCAAGTACAGTCCTACGAGCAGTACTTC

abundance: NA
v_gene: TRBV18
d_gene: NA
j_gene: TRBJ1-1
CDR3aa: CASSSDILNTEAFF
CDR3nt: TGTGCCAGCTCATCGGACATCTTAAACACTGAAGCTTTCTTT

abundance: NA
v_gene: TRBV11-2
d_gene: NA
j_gene: TRBJ1-1
CDR3aa: CASSRLGELNTEAFF
CDR3nt: TGTGCCAGCAGCCGACTAGGGGAGTTGAACACTGAAGCTTTCTTT

abundance: NA
v_gene: TRBV15
d_gene: NA
j_gene: TRBJ1-5
CDR3aa: CATSLDISPQHF
CDR3nt: TGTGCCACCAGTCTCGACATCTCACCCCAGCATTTT

abundance: NA
v_gene: TRBV15
d_gene: TRBD2
j_gene: TRBJ2-3
CDR3aa: CATSSETRLAGVYTDTQYF
CDR3nt: TGTGCCACCAGCAGCGAAACACGACTAGCGGGAGTATATACAGATACGCAGTATTTT